The 6 T cell receptor beta chains given below trace back to one sample, sequenced in a study of blood T cells in healthy people across ages. For the second PCR, which ran for 7 to 11 cycles, a sample-barcoded 5' primer and a J-beta primer mix were used. TCRdb independently ran MiXCR on the 5' RACE reads; one entry per CDR3 protein. This table has 800,000 to 950,000 distinct CDR3 sequences, under 40% appearing once. Material: blood. These receptors originate from a man aged 18 to 29 in good health.

The genes are TRBV5-1 and TRBJ1-2, with 9 nucleotides matching TRBD1. Germline V gene data show CDR1 as SGHRS and CDR2 as YFSETQ. J lost 6 bases, V lost 4 bases, and 7 bases had no gene match. CDR3 length: 14 amino acids. CDR3 amino acids: CASSQRQGEDGYTF. CDR3 coding DNA: TGCGCCAGCAGCCAACGACAGGGGGAGGATGGCTACACCTTC.

The V gene is TRBV20-1, the J gene TRBJ1-1; 9 bases line up with TRBD1. Germline V gives CDR1 DFQATT, CDR2 SNEGSKA (reference sequence). The CDR3 totals 14 residues. Trimming at V came to 4 bases and at J to 5 bases, leaving 8 bases not matched to a gene. CDR3: CSANPTGGFTEAFF. CDR3 nucleotides: TGCAGTGCTAACCCGACAGGGGGTTTTACTGAAGCTTTCTTT.

In its sample, this clonotype was seen a few times. This sequence joins TRBV5-5 and TRBJ1-6; tentatively, D is TRBD1 (6 bases). The CDR3 contains 16 residues. Germline-derived CDR1 and CDR2 are SGHKS and YYEKEE (reference sequence). Trimming left V 2 bases short and J 9 bases short, with 18 bases between. The chain's CDR3 is CASSLRSTGIGSPLHF. The CDR3 DNA is TGTGCCAGCAGCTTAAGGTCCACAGGGATTGGTTCACCCCTCCACTTT.

In its sample, this clonotype was seen many times. J is TRBJ2-1 and V is TRBV2; no clear D. Between the trimmed V and J ends, which lost 8 bases and 8 bases, there was a span of 16 bases. This CDR3 contains 13 residues. The germline V gene encodes CDR1 SNHLY and CDR2 FYNNEI. The CDR3 nucleotides read TGTGCCAGCCATGCCCAAGCAGTGGATGAGCAGTTCTTC. The encoded protein is CASHAQAVDEQFF.

The V and J genes are TRBV7-6 and TRBJ2-5; the D is unclear. Trimming cost V 5 bases and J 0 bases, with 16 bases left between them. Germline loops: CDR1 SGHVS, CDR2 FNYEAQ. CDR3 size: 16 residues. The CDR3 is CASSPRVRANQETQYF. In DNA form, the CDR3 reads TGTGCCAGCAGCCCCCGAGTTAGGGCGAACCAAGAGACCCAGTACTTC.

The V gene is TRBV20-1, the J gene TRBJ2-1, with D unclear. The CDR3 covers 11 residues. In germline, CDR1 is DFQATT, CDR2 SNEGSKA (reference sequence). Deletions cut 6 bases from V and 13 bases from J, with 16 bases between. The CDR3 protein is CSAPFGETQFF. CDR3 bases: TGCAGTGCCCCTTTCGGTGAGACCCAGTTCTTC.